These 18 T cell receptor beta chains originate from one sample sequenced in a study of CD8+ T cells in alopecia areata. RNA, once extracted, was reverse transcribed into cDNA for use as the sequencing template. The assay was immunoSEQ multiplex PCR, and TCRdb's table has in-frame clones only and misses some. The repertoire holds some 120,000 clones, 40% to 55% seen once, with 10% to 13% in the top ten. Sequenced: NKG2D-low CD8+ T cells sorted from blood. Every receptor here comes from a human donor with alopecia areata.

This clone showed up just a few times. J is TRBJ2-5 and V is TRBV21-1; the table assigns TRBD1, which was not confirmed against the DNA. TRBV21-1 is a listed pseudogene. The CDR3 sequence is 17 residues long. CDR3 sequence: CASSKDQGGVEEETQYF. DNA of the CDR3: TGTGCCAGCAGCAAAGATCAAGGGGGAGTTGAGGAGGAGACCCAGTACTTC.

This chain uses TRBV25-1 with TRBJ1-2; D is unclear. Germline CDR1 reads MGHDK; CDR2 reads SYGVNS. This CDR3 has 12 residues. V lost 3 bases to trimming and J lost 3 bases, with 5 bases between them. The CDR3 nucleotides are TGTGCCAGCAGTGATGGGGACTATGGCTACACCTTC. Protein: CASSDGDYGYTF.

The rearrangement joins TRBV29-1 to TRBJ1-1, with D perhaps matching TRBD1 (5 bases). Trimming stripped 4 bases from V and 0 bases from J, with 18 bases between. The CDR3 length is 16 residues. Germline CDR1 and CDR2: SQVTM and ANQGSEA. Here the CDR3 DNA reads TGCAGCGTTGTAGTCCTGACAGATTCCATGAACACTGAAGCTTTCTTT. Translation gives CSVVVLTDSMNTEAFF.

The rearrangement joins TRBV28 to TRBJ2-1; TRBD1 matches 7 bases. V lost 6 bases and J lost 4; bases outside the gene matches: 6. Germline V lookup: CDR1 MDHEN, CDR2 SYDVKM. The CDR3 loop spans 14 amino acids. The CDR3 nucleotides are TGTGCCAGCAGACCCGGGACAGAGTACAATGAGCAGTTCTTC. This gives the protein CASRPGTEYNEQFF. Full variable domain (outside the CDR3, taken from reference TRBV28 and TRBJ2-1): DVKVTQSSRYLVKRTGEKVFLECVQDMDHENMFWYRQDPGLGLRLIYFSYDVKMKEKGDIPEGYSVSREKKERFSLILESASTNQTSMYLCASRPGTEYNEQFFGPGTRLTVL.

V is TRBV29-1 and J is TRBJ1-6; D is undetermined. This CDR3 has 13 amino acids. The V end was cut by 5 bases, the J end by 10 bases, with 15 bases between. The germline CDR1 and CDR2 sequences are SQVTM and ANQGSEA. CDR3 in amino acids: CSVSPREASPLHF. CDR3 coding DNA: TGCAGCGTTTCCCCCCGGGAGGCATCACCCCTCCACTTT.

The genes are TRBV27 and TRBJ2-4, with 12 bases fitting TRBD1. The CDR3 is 14 residues long. The J segment lost 8 bases and the V segment lost 5 bases, leaving 4 bases of the junction unmatched. The germline V gene encodes CDR1 MNHEY and CDR2 SMNVEV (reference sequence). CDR3 sequence (DNA): TGTGCCAGCAGTCGGGACAGGGGGCCGGACATTCAGTACTTC. As protein: CASSRDRGPDIQYF.

V is TRBV4-1 and J is TRBJ2-7; 8 bases agree with TRBD2. CDR3 length: 15 residues. The junction had 8 bases not matched to a gene; V was cut back by 0 bases and J by 7 bases. Germline CDR1 MGHRA, CDR2 YSYEKL. CDR3 DNA sequence: TGCGCCAGCAGCCAAGATAGAGGACTAGCTCGTGAGCAGTACTTC. This sequence encodes CASSQDRGLAREQYF.

This chain links TRBV30 with TRBJ2-1; 8 nucleotides agree with TRBD2. The CDR3 has 14 residues. CDR1 and CDR2 from the germline V gene are GTSNPN and SVGIG (reference sequence). The junction had 5 bases not matched to a gene; V was cut back by 3 bases and J by 4 bases. CDR3: CAWRISGAYNEQFF. DNA of the CDR3: TGTGCCTGGAGAATTAGCGGGGCTTACAATGAGCAGTTCTTC.

This chain joins TRBV4-1 and TRBJ1-1, with D tentatively TRBD1 (5 bases). This CDR3 has 12 amino acids. Germline assignment: CDR1 MGHRA and CDR2 YSYEKL. With 4 bases removed from V and 3 bases from J, the gap between germline ends came to 6 bases. CDR3 nucleotides: TGCGCCAGCAGCCGAGGGGACACTGAAGCTTTCTTT. Translating gives CASSRGDTEAFF.

A few counts support this clone. The chain employs TRBV29-1 and TRBJ2-1; a weak D match, TRBD1 (5 bases). Germline V CDR1 and CDR2: SQVTM, ANQGSEA. Deletions cut 7 bases from V and 3 bases from J, with 22 bases between. The length of the CDR3 is 16 residues. CDR3 DNA: TGCAGCGACCAAGTCTCGACAGAGCTTTACTACAATGAGCAGTTCTTC. The encoded protein is CSDQVSTELYYNEQFF.

The chain combines TRBV29-1 with TRBJ2-5; 11 bases are shared with TRBD2. Germline CDR1 SQVTM, CDR2 ANQGSEA. Trimming cost V 3 bases and J 1 base; bases outside gene matches: 4. The CDR3 is 15 residues long. The CDR3 nucleotides are TGCAGCGTTGATAGCCTAGCGGGAGGCCAAGAGACCCAGTACTTC. This gives the protein CSVDSLAGGQETQYF.

The chain has TRBV5-1 and TRBJ2-7, with D tentatively TRBD1 (5 bases). With 3 bases removed from V and 2 bases from J, the gap between germline ends came to 9 bases. The CDR3 is 13 residues long. Germline V gene lookup returns CDR1 SGHRS and CDR2 YFSETQ. In DNA form, the CDR3 reads TGCGCCAGCAGCTCGACAGAGACCTACGAGCAGTACTTC. Translated: CASSSTETYEQYF.

This clone was seen more than once but under ten times. The chain is built from TRBV29-1 and TRBJ2-1, with D perhaps being TRBD1 or TRBD2 (5 bases each). The germline CDR1 and CDR2 sequences are SQVTM and ANQGSEA. V was shortened by 6 bases and J by 2 bases, with 14 bases between the two germline ends. The CDR3 length is 14 residues. The CDR3 DNA is TGCAGCGTCCCGAGGTTGGGGGCCTACAATGAGCAGTTCTTC. It is translated as CSVPRLGAYNEQFF.

This clone has a handful of counts. The genes are TRBV7-9 and TRBJ2-1; 13 bases are shared with TRBD2. The CDR3 spans 19 residues. Unmatched junction bases numbered 10, after V lost 5 bases and J lost 0 bases. CDR1 SEHNR and CDR2 FQNEAQ come from the germline V gene (reference sequence). DNA for the CDR3: TGTGCCAGCAGCAAACCCGGGACTAGCGGGGAGAGCTCCTACAATGAGCAGTTCTTC. The encoded protein is CASSKPGTSGESSYNEQFF.

This chain connects TRBV27 to TRBJ2-6; TRBD1 might be the D (6 bases). This CDR3 has 17 amino acids. Deletions cut 6 bases from V and 2 bases from J, with 17 bases between. The germline gives CDR1 MNHEY, CDR2 SMNVEV (reference sequence). The DNA for the CDR3 is TGTGCCAGCAGCCCCGAGGGGGTATGGACTGGGGCCAACGTCCTGACTTTC. Translating it yields CASSPEGVWTGANVLTF.

The genes are TRBV5-6 and TRBJ2-7, with D unresolved. This CDR3 comprises 13 residues. CDR1 and CDR2 from the germline V gene are SGHDT and YYEEEE. V was pared by 2 bases and J by 2 bases, with 8 bases between. CDR3: CASSFAYPYEQYF. The CDR3 DNA reads TGTGCCAGCAGCTTTGCGTACCCCTACGAGCAGTACTTC.

J is TRBJ1-4 and V is TRBV6-5, with 8 bases identical to TRBD1. The CDR3 is made up of 14 amino acids. Germline V gene lookup returns CDR1 MNHEY and CDR2 SVGAGI. The junction had 1 base not matched to a gene; V was cut back by 6 bases and J by 1 base. The CDR3 sequence: CASSTGGTNEKLFF. The CDR3, as DNA: TGTGCCAGCAGCACAGGGGGAACTAATGAAAAACTGTTTTTT.

The chain recombines TRBV29-1 with TRBJ2-7; 7 bases map to TRBD1. This CDR3 is 13 amino acids long. V dropped 5 bases and J dropped 2; count of bases not matched to a gene: 6. Germline CDR1 reads SQVTM; CDR2 reads ANQGSEA. CDR3 nucleotide sequence: TGCAGCGTTTCGACAGGGCATACCTACGAGCAGTACTTC. This codes for CSVSTGHTYEQYF.